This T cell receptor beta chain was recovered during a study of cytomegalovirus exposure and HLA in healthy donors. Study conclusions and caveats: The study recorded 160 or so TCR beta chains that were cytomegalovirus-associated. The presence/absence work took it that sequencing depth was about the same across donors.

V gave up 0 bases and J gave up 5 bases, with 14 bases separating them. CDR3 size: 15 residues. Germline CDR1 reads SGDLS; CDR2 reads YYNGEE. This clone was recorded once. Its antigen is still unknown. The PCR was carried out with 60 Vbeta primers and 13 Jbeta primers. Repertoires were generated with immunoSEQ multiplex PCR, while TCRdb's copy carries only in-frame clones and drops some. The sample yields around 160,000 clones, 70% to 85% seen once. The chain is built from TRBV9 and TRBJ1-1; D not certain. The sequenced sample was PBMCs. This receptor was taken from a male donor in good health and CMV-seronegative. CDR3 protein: CASSVEGVGGTEAFF. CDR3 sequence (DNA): TGTGCCAGCAGCGTAGAGGGTGTCGGAGGGACTGAAGCTTTCTTT.